The count of the clone carrying this T cell receptor beta chain is one. These data come from a study of blood T cell repertoires in COVID-19. On the study more broadly: Collection of acute and convalescent COVID-19 samples took place in the United States, Italy and Spain. PBMCs, B-cell-depleted T cells, or T cells provided the cDNA or gDNA that made up the material.

Study processing details: Amplification with reference gene primers provided the estimates of nucleated cell counts. Generated by immunoSEQ multiplex PCR, the TCRdb table keeps only in-frame clones and is missing some. From that table come the V and J calls and clone size; the DNA was used to work out D and trimming. The sample gives about 100,000 clones, 91% of which show up once; 5.5% to 7% is in the top ten. The CDR3 sequence is 15 residues long. Germline V gene lookup returns CDR1 MNHEY and CDR2 SMNVEV (reference sequence). Germline trimming cut 6 bases from V and 2 bases from J; bases unmatched to any gene: 7.

The specimen sequenced was peripheral blood. The chain couples TRBV27 to TRBJ2-5; 9 bases line up with TRBD2. This receptor was obtained from a human donor in a cohort sampled during active COVID-19. The CDR3 reads CASRLAGETQETQYF. The CDR3 nucleotides are TGTGCCAGCAGGTTAGCGGGGGAGACACAAGAGACCCAGTACTTC.